This entry lists 9 T cell receptor beta chains sequenced from one sample in a study of blood T cells in healthy people across ages. Through a sample-barcoded 5' primer and a J-beta primer mix, a second PCR was run for roughly 6 to 11 cycles. TCRdb reprocessed the 5' RACE reads with MiXCR, giving one entry per CDR3 protein. The data hold 1.5 million to 2 million distinct CDR3 sequences, with about 30% observed a single time. Source material: blood. These receptors originate from a woman aged 25 to 39 in good health.

This clonotype showed up many times. The CDR3 spells CASSFRASSYEQYF. The CDR3, as DNA: TGTGCCAGCAGCTTCCGAGCTAGCTCCTACGAGCAGTACTTC. This chain links TRBV5-6 with TRBJ2-7; D is uncertain. Per germline, CDR1 SGHDT and CDR2 YYEEEE. Between the trimmed V and J ends, which lost 2 bases and 0 bases, there was a span of 9 bases. The CDR3 loop spans 14 amino acids.

The chain is built from TRBV20-1 and TRBJ1-2, with D possibly TRBD1 on 6 matching bases. The germline gives CDR1 DFQATT, CDR2 SNEGSKA (reference sequence). With 5 bases removed from V and 0 bases from J, the gap between germline ends came to 10 bases. This CDR3 has 13 residues. For the CDR3, the DNA is TGCAGTGCTCTACAGGGTTCTAACTATGGCTACACCTTC. This sequence encodes CSALQGSNYGYTF.

The chain has TRBV10-3 and TRBJ2-7; D not resolved. Germline values: CDR1 ENHRY, CDR2 SYGVKD. CDR3 size: 12 residues. V lost 0 bases to trimming and J lost 5 bases, with 5 bases between them. CDR3 DNA: TGTGCCATCAGTGAGTCGTTCCACGAGCAGTACTTC. It codes for CAISESFHEQYF.

This sequence joins TRBV5-1 and TRBJ2-2, with D perhaps TRBD1 (5 bases). CDR3 length equals 15 residues. Trimming took 1 base from V and 6 from J, leaving 13 bases between them. Germline CDR1 SGHRS, CDR2 YFSETQ. This CDR3 is CASSLQAGKAGELFF. The DNA for the CDR3 is TGCGCCAGCAGCTTGCAGGCAGGGAAGGCCGGGGAGCTGTTTTTT. The variable domain in full, completed from reference TRBV5-1 and TRBJ2-2, reads KAGVTQTPRYLIKTRGQQVTLSCSPISGHRSVSWYQQTPGQGLQFLFEYFSETQRNKGNFPGRFSGRQFSNSRSEMNVSTLELGDSALYLCASSLQAGKAGELFFGEGSRLTVL.

The sample holds many counts of this clonotype. The chain couples TRBV9 to TRBJ1-2; no firm D call. V gave up 0 bases and J gave up 4 bases, with 13 bases separating them. The CDR3 spans 15 residues. The germline CDR1 and CDR2 sequences are SGDLS and YYNGEE. The CDR3 region is CASSVDASPGYGYTF. The CDR3 DNA follows: TGTGCCAGCAGCGTAGACGCCAGTCCGGGCTATGGCTACACCTTC.

The chain uses TRBV20-1 and TRBJ2-7, with TRBD1 matching over 8 bases. Germline values: CDR1 DFQATT, CDR2 SNEGSKA (reference sequence). The length of the CDR3 is 14 residues. The V gene end was trimmed by 5 bases and the J gene end by 1 base; junction bases not matched to a gene: 7. The CDR3 DNA reads as TGCAGTGCTTGGCCCCGGGACAGGTCCTACGAGCAGTACTTC. Amino acids: CSAWPRDRSYEQYF.

In this sample, this clonotype turned up a few times. The chain recombines TRBV29-1 with TRBJ2-3; 11 bases agree with TRBD2. Losses at the gene ends were 8 bases for V and 2 bases for J; bases not matched to a gene: 6. This CDR3 region has 14 residues. Germline assignment: CDR1 SQVTM and CDR2 ANQGSEA. DNA for the CDR3: TGCAGCTCTTGGACTAGCGGGTACACAGATACGCAGTATTTT. This codes for CSSWTSGYTDTQYF.

This clonotype turned up a few times. The rearrangement links TRBV6-6 to TRBJ1-4; no definite D call. Deletions cut 3 bases from V and 8 bases from J, with 7 bases between. The length of the CDR3 is 12 residues. Looked up from germline, CDR1 is MNHNY and CDR2 is SVGAGI (reference sequence). CDR3 residues: CASSYRAEKLFF. CDR3 sequence (DNA): TGTGCCAGCAGTTATAGGGCCGAAAAACTGTTTTTT.

As for this clonotype: A read error likely explains this, since a far larger clone differs by one base. The V gene is TRBV5-5, the J gene TRBJ2-5; 7 bases align to TRBD1. Germline V lookup: CDR1 SGHKS, CDR2 YYEKEE (reference sequence). The CDR3 runs to 13 residues. For the CDR3, the DNA is TGTGCCGGCAGTCGAGGGGGCGAAGAGACCCAGTACTTC. Translated, it gives CAGSRGGEETQYF.